The sequence of this T cell receptor beta chain was determined in a study of cytotoxic CD8 clonotypes in ibrutinib-treated CLL. Regarding the study as a whole: A rise in clonality was seen at ibrutinib response, and a fall back toward baseline was seen at progression. Patients had baseline clonality above age-matched healthy donors, and this clonality moved with circulating CD8+ T-cell counts.

Clones were read by immunoSEQ multiplex PCR, and TCRdb kept only the in-frame ones, dropping some. The sample shows approximately 60,000 clones, nearly 55% of them seen only once. Of note for this clone: Antigen unknown.

The input for sequencing was PBMCs, taken at disease progression, from a patient treated with ibrutinib. The TCR was taken from a human donor with chronic lymphocytic leukemia.

CDR3: CASSSTGARTNEKLFF. CDR3 in DNA: TGTGCCAGCAGCTCGACGGGGGCGCGGACTAATGAAAAACTGTTTTTT. V usage is TRBV7-9 and J usage is TRBJ1-4; D perhaps matches TRBD1 (6 bases). Germline V gene sequence: CDR1 SEHNR, CDR2 FQNEAQ (reference sequence). There are 16 residues in the CDR3. Trimming took off 4 bases at V and 2 bases at J, with 14 bases between the two ends.